Listed below are T cell receptor beta chains from one sample, sequenced in a study of long-term antiretroviral therapy in people with HIV. The method was immunoSEQ multiplex PCR; TCRdb's version includes in-frame clones alone and lacks a portion of them. The sample shows under 30,000 clones, 70% to 90% of them seen only once. The material sequenced was unsorted PBMCs, taken 1.9 years after starting antiretroviral therapy. All receptors derive from a woman in her twenties or thirties with HIV. Each CDR3 is given with its conserved first and last residue. Each record gives: J gene, D gene, clone size, V gene, CDR3 DNA, CDR3 protein. The D gene is left open where the match is weak. Only some rows state a clone size, as once, few, many or a class for expanded clones.

TRBJ2-3	TRBD2	.	TRBV9	TGTGCCAGCAGTTGGGCCGGAGCGGGGACGGGAAGCCTAGATACGCAGTATTTT	CASSWAGAGTGSLDTQYF
TRBJ1-1	.	.	TRBV5-1	TGCGCCAGCAGCTTTGGGGTTGAGGGGACTGAAGCTTTCTTT	CASSFGVEGTEAFF
TRBJ2-1	.	.	TRBV12-5	TGTGCTAGTGCCCAGATCAATGAGCAGTTCTTC	CASAQINEQFF
TRBJ1-3	TRBD1	.	TRBV4-1	TGCGCCAGCAGCCAACCCATTCGGGACAGTAGAAACACCATATATTTT	CASSQPIRDSRNTIYF
TRBJ1-1	.	few	TRBV2	TGTGCCAGCATTAGGGGTACTGAAGCTTTCTTT	CASIRGTEAFF
TRBJ1-1	TRBD1	.	TRBV7-9	TGTGCCAGCAGCTTAGGGGACAGGGACACTGAAGCTTTCTTT	CASSLGDRDTEAFF
TRBJ1-1	.	.	TRBV6-1	TGTGCCAGCAGGTTCTTGAACACTGAAGCTTTCTTT	CASRFLNTEAFF
TRBJ2-2	.	.	TRBV25-1	TGTGCCAGCAGTGATAGCCGGGACATCCTGGCCGGGGAGCTGTTTTTT	CASSDSRDILAGELFF
TRBJ2-7	TRBD1	.	TRBV19	TGTGCCAGTAGTATGGGGACAGGGGGCTCCTACGAGCAGTACTTC	CASSMGTGGSYEQYF
TRBJ2-1	.	.	TRBV27	TGTGCCAGCAGTTTATCGACCGGGGTCGGAGGATACAATGAGCAGTTCTTC	CASSLSTGVGGYNEQFF
TRBJ1-2	.	.	TRBV15	TGTGCCACCAGCACTCGGACAGCGTATGGCTACACCTTC	CATSTRTAYGYTF
TRBJ2-2	.	few	TRBV5-1	TGCGCCAGCAGCTTGGTCCCGGGACTCGGGACCGGGGAGCTGTTTTTT	CASSLVPGLGTGELFF
TRBJ1-2	.	.	TRBV9	TGTGCCAGCAGCGGCAGAGGCTACACCTTC	CASSGRGYTF
TRBJ1-1	.	.	TRBV5-1	TGCGCCAGCAGCTTGGCCGGGGGGGGCACTGAAGCTTTCTTT	CASSLAGGGTEAFF
TRBJ2-7	.	.	TRBV9	TGTGCCAGCAGCGTAGCGGGGGGACAGAGCTACGAGCAGTACTTC	CASSVAGGQSYEQYF
TRBJ2-7	.	.	TRBV11-2	TGTGCCAGCAGCTTATCTAACAACCGACTTTACGAGCAGTACTTC	CASSLSNNRLYEQYF
TRBJ1-6	.	few	TRBV2	TGTGCCAGCAGAGAATCCGGACAGAATTCACCCCTCCACTTT	CASRESGQNSPLHF
TRBJ1-2	.	.	TRBV15	TGTGCCACCAGCAGTGGGACCGCTCGGGTCTATGGCTACACCTTC	CATSSGTARVYGYTF
TRBJ1-2	TRBD1	.	TRBV7-3	TGTGCCAGCAGCCCCGGGACAGGGCTCTATGGCTACACCTTC	CASSPGTGLYGYTF
TRBJ1-2	.	.	TRBV6-4	TGTGCCAGCAGTGAAGCTGATATTCCGGGGGGCGCGCGCTATGGCTACACCTTC	CASSEADIPGGARYGYTF
TRBJ2-7	TRBD1	.	TRBV18	TGTGCCAGCTCACGCTACCGGGACAGAGCCTACGAGCAGTACTTC	CASSRYRDRAYEQYF
TRBJ1-2	.	.	TRBV9	TGTGCCAGCAGCGAGGCTGCGCAGGCTCTTCCCTATGGCTACACCTTC	CASSEAAQALPYGYTF
TRBJ2-7	TRBD1	.	TRBV30	TGTGCCTGGAGTTCCGGGACAGGGATTTACGAGCAGTACTTC	CAWSSGTGIYEQYF
TRBJ1-1	.	few	TRBV5-4	TGTGCCAGCAGCTTGGTGAGGGAAAACACTGAAGCTTTCTTT	CASSLVRENTEAFF
TRBJ2-2	TRBD1	.	TRBV5-1	TGCGCCAGCAGTTCTCGAACAGGGGGCTCCGGGGAGCTGTTTTTT	CASSSRTGGSGELFF
TRBJ2-3	TRBD2	once	TRBV4-1	TGCGCCAGCAGCCAAGGGGGGGGGTTTTCCCTCACAGATACGCAGTATTTT	CASSQGGGFSLTDTQYF
TRBJ1-3	.	.	TRBV15	TGTGCCACCAGCAGAGTTTACAGCTCTGGAAACACCATATATTTT	CATSRVYSSGNTIYF
TRBJ1-1	.	.	TRBV18	TGTGCCAGCCTTAAGGGGGGCCACACTGAAGCTTTCTTT	CASLKGGHTEAFF
TRBJ1-4	.	.	TRBV5-1	TGCGCCAGCAGCTTGGCTGGGGGTACTAATGAAAAACTGTTTTTT	CASSLAGGTNEKLFF
TRBJ2-6	TRBD1	.	TRBV18	TGTGCCAGCTCACCCGGGACAGGGATCCCTGGGGCCAACGTCCTGACTTTC	CASSPGTGIPGANVLTF
TRBJ1-2	.	few	TRBV19	TGTGCCAGTACCAAAAAGGGGATGGGGGAAAACTATGGCTACACCTTC	CASTKKGMGENYGYTF
TRBJ2-7	.	.	TRBV11-3	TGTGCCAGCAGCTTAGGCAGGTCCGAGCAGTACTTC	CASSLGRSEQYF
TRBJ2-3	.	.	TRBV5-1	TGCGCCAGCAGCTTACAGCGTCCCACAGATACGCAGTATTTT	CASSLQRPTDTQYF
TRBJ2-5	.	once	TRBV27	TGTGCCAGCACTCGCCCGGGGGAGACCCAGTACTTC	CASTRPGETQYF
TRBJ2-7	.	.	TRBV5-8	TGTGCCAGCAGCCCGGACCTGAGCTCCTACGAGCAGTACTTC	CASSPDLSSYEQYF
TRBJ2-5	.	.	TRBV29-1	TGCAGCGTTGTTGGGCTAGGCAACCAAGAGACCCAGTACTTC	CSVVGLGNQETQYF
TRBJ2-5	TRBD1	.	TRBV11-2	TGTGCCAGCAGCCCATGGACAGGGGAAGAGACCCAGTACTTC	CASSPWTGEETQYF
TRBJ2-5	.	.	TRBV12-5	TGTGCTAGTGGTTTGACAGGAGAGACCCAGTACTTC	CASGLTGETQYF
TRBJ2-3	TRBD2	.	TRBV19	TGTGCCAGTAGTCTCGGACTAGCGGGCACAGATACGCAGTATTTT	CASSLGLAGTDTQYF
TRBJ1-1	.	.	TRBV9	TGTGCCAGCAGCGTCCCGACTGAAGCTTTCTTT	CASSVPTEAFF
TRBJ1-2	TRBD1	few	TRBV5-6	TGTGCCAGCAGGCCTACAGGGGTGGGCTATGGCTACACCTTC	CASRPTGVGYGYTF
TRBJ1-4	TRBD1	.	TRBV2	TGTGCCAGCAGTGAATGGGCAGCAGGGGGTGAAAAACTGTTTTTT	CASSEWAAGGEKLFF
TRBJ1-1	.	.	TRBV2	TGTGCCAGCAGTGAGCTCACGGCCGGGGTAGCTGAAGCTTTCTTT	CASSELTAGVAEAFF
TRBJ1-2	TRBD1	.	TRBV29-1	TGCAGCGGTGGCCGATCGACAGGGGGCATCGTTGGCTACACCTTC	CSGGRSTGGIVGYTF
TRBJ2-3	.	.	TRBV14	TGTGCCAGCAGCCCGAAGCAGGGGGGCGGCACAGATACGCAGTATTTT	CASSPKQGGGTDTQYF
TRBJ1-2	TRBD1	.	TRBV6-1	TGTGCCAGCAGTGAAGGGGACAGGGATGGCTACACCTTC	CASSEGDRDGYTF
TRBJ2-3	TRBD1	.	TRBV2	TGTGCCAGCAGTGGTAATCCCCGGGACAGGGTTAGACATACGCAGTATTTT	CASSGNPRDRVRHTQYF
TRBJ2-2	.	.	TRBV2	TGTGCCACCCTGAAACAGATGAGCACCGGGGAGCTGTTTTTT	CATLKQMSTGELFF
TRBJ2-5	.	.	TRBV14	TGTGCCAGCAGCCGTAGGGGGGCCCTGGCCCGAGAGACCCAGTACTTC	CASSRRGALARETQYF
TRBJ1-6	.	.	TRBV28	TGTGCCAGCAGTTTTAGGGGTTTGAATTCACCCCTCCACTTT	CASSFRGLNSPLHF